The clone carrying this T cell receptor (beta chain) was found once. Antigen specificity is unknown. Profiled with immunoSEQ multiplex PCR; TCRdb holds only in-frame clones, not every one. The sample consists of about 120,000 clones, roughly 91% of them appearing once. The CDR3 length is 10 residues. Trimming removed 7 bases from V and 4 bases from J, with 5 bases in between. Germline CDR1 SNHLY, CDR2 FYNNEI. This sample was included in a study of T cell responses to AZD1222 COVID-19 vaccine. Across the whole study: Combined were second doses at about 4 or about 12 weeks. Study observations and caveats: Scientists sampled the repertoires only once the peak T cell response had passed. Only a handful of AZD1222 recipients, more than five in all, had baseline seropositivity.

This rearrangement joins TRBV2 to TRBJ2-7; no definite D call. This specimen was peripheral blood, taken on day 0 of AZD1222 vaccination. The receptor's source is an adult in good health. The CDR3 spells CASTSYEQYF. CDR3 in DNA: TGTGCCAGCACCTCTTACGAGCAGTACTTC.